The 29 T cell receptor beta chains presented below share a single source sample, sequenced in a study of PD-L1 blockade in urothelial cancer. Method: immunoSEQ multiplex PCR; TCRdb's copy keeps in-frame clones and lacks some. This table has fewer than 100,000 clones, 85% appearing once. The time point: pretreatment peripheral blood. The sample in question was PBMCs, obtained around atezolizumab (anti-PD-L1) treatment. These receptors were obtained from a man in his forties or fifties with urothelial cancer.

The V call is TRBV5-6, the J call TRBJ1-1; TRBD1 matches 9 bases. CDR1 and CDR2 (germline): SGHDT, YYEEEE. The CDR3 is 15 amino acids. The J segment lost 5 bases and the V segment lost 2 bases, leaving 7 bases of the junction unmatched. The CDR3 DNA follows: TGTGCCAGCAGCTTTCTTGGACAGGGGCAAACTGAAGCTTTCTTT. This translates into CASSFLGQGQTEAFF.

This chain connects TRBV14 to TRBJ2-1; D gene uncertain. This CDR3 comprises 14 residues. Looked up from germline, CDR1 is SGHDN and CDR2 is FVKESK. The germline V and J ends were trimmed by 2 bases and 5 bases, with 10 bases remaining between them. CDR3 residues: CASSQTTRDNEQFF. CDR3 sequence (DNA): TGTGCCAGCAGCCAAACGACCCGGGACAATGAGCAGTTCTTC.

The chain recombines TRBV4-1 with TRBJ1-4, with no clear D. The V end lost 2 bases, the J end lost 4 bases, and 14 bases lay between the germline ends. The germline gives CDR1 MGHRA, CDR2 YSYEKL. The CDR3 consists of 16 residues. CDR3 residues: CASSQSVGRDNEKLFF. Written as DNA, the CDR3 is TGCGCCAGCAGCCAATCGGTGGGCCGGGATAATGAAAAACTGTTTTTT.

This chain links TRBV27 with TRBJ1-1; tentative D call: TRBD1 (5 bases). Germline V lookup: CDR1 MNHEY, CDR2 SMNVEV (reference sequence). Trimming cost V 9 bases and J 7 bases, with 18 bases left between them. The CDR3 totals 13 residues. This CDR3 is CARPSDSYGEAFF. The CDR3 bases are TGTGCCAGACCCTCAGACAGTTATGGTGAAGCTTTCTTT.

The rearrangement uses TRBV6-5 and TRBJ2-7; tentative D call: TRBD2 (5 bases). This CDR3 has 12 residues. Looked up from germline, CDR1 is MNHEY and CDR2 is SVGAGI. Trimming shortened V by 6 bases and J by 3 bases, and 9 bases separated the two germline ends. The CDR3, as DNA: TGTGCCAGCAGGGACTGGCGCTACGAGCAGTACTTC. Translated, it gives CASRDWRYEQYF.

V gene TRBV4-1 combines with J gene TRBJ2-7, with TRBD2 identical over 9 bases. In germline, CDR1 is MGHRA, CDR2 YSYEKL. The CDR3 is 16 amino acids. Losses at the gene ends were 4 bases for V and 3 bases for J; bases not matched to a gene: 10. For the CDR3, the DNA is TGCGCCAGCAGCCCGACCCCCGGGACTAGCAGCTACGAGCAGTACTTC. Its protein is CASSPTPGTSSYEQYF.

J is TRBJ2-7 and V is TRBV7-9; D perhaps matches TRBD2 (5 bases). CDR3 length: 14 amino acids. Germline V CDR1 and CDR2: SEHNR, FQNEAQ (reference sequence). V gave up 0 bases and J gave up 6 bases, with 12 bases separating them. The CDR3: CASSLASTSGEQYF. CDR3 sequence (DNA): TGTGCCAGCAGCTTAGCGTCCACTAGTGGCGAGCAGTACTTC.

The chain recombines TRBV7-9 with TRBJ1-3, with D possibly being TRBD1 (5 bases). This CDR3 spans 15 amino acids. V shed 5 bases and J shed 0 bases, with 11 bases lying between them. The germline CDR1 and CDR2 sequences are SEHNR and FQNEAQ (reference sequence). The CDR3 nucleotides are TGTGCCAGCAGCCTAACAGGAAGCTCTGGAAACACCATATATTTT. Translated: CASSLTGSSGNTIYF.

The chain couples TRBV28 to TRBJ1-5, with 8 bases lining up with TRBD1. With 7 bases clipped from V and 6 bases from J, the junction kept 5 bases outside the gene matches. The germline gives CDR1 MDHEN, CDR2 SYDVKM. There are 13 residues in the CDR3. CDR3 amino acids: CASKRTGSQPQHF. The CDR3 region has the DNA TGTGCCAGCAAAAGGACAGGGAGTCAGCCCCAGCATTTT.

The J gene is TRBJ2-2, the V gene TRBV7-2; the match to TRBD2 covers 7 bases. The junction had 9 bases not matched to a gene; V was cut back by 4 bases and J by 7 bases. Germline V lookup: CDR1 SGHTA, CDR2 FQGNSA. This CDR3 has 15 residues. This CDR3 is CASSSGEGLGGELFF. In DNA, the CDR3 is TGTGCCAGCAGCTCCGGGGAGGGCCTGGGCGGGGAGCTGTTTTTT.

The rearrangement uses TRBV28 and TRBJ2-1; 7 bases map to TRBD1. CDR1 MDHEN and CDR2 SYDVKM come from the germline V gene. Losses at the gene ends were 3 bases for V and 5 bases for J; bases not matched to a gene: 4. CDR3 length equals 14 residues. CDR3 protein: CASSFGQAHNEQFF. The CDR3 DNA follows: TGTGCCAGCAGTTTTGGACAGGCGCACAATGAGCAGTTCTTC.

The V call is TRBV19, the J call TRBJ2-5; D might be TRBD1 (5 bases). This CDR3 has 14 amino acids. Germline CDR1 and CDR2: LNHDA and SQIVND (reference sequence). V was shortened by 3 bases and J by 4 bases, with 12 bases between the two germline ends. The CDR3 here is CASSISLGLETQYF. In DNA form, the CDR3 reads TGTGCCAGTAGTATTTCGCTGGGGCTAGAGACCCAGTACTTC.

A remark on this clone: At one end, the junction sequence differs from germline, possibly due to a read error. J is TRBJ2-7 and V is TRBV7-7; D gene uncertain. The CDR3 contains 14 residues. Germline loops: CDR1 SSHAT, CDR2 FNYEAQ (reference sequence). The CDR3 nucleotides read TGTGCTAGCAGCCCAGACTCTAGCTCCTACGAGCAGTACTTC. The encoded protein is CASSPDSSSYEQYF.

The chain carries TRBV4-1 and TRBJ2-7, with D possibly matching TRBD2 (5 bases). Per germline, CDR1 MGHRA and CDR2 YSYEKL. This CDR3 spans 14 amino acids. Deletions cut 4 bases from V and 2 bases from J, with 12 bases between. CDR3 loop: CASSLRAETYEQYF. Written as DNA, the CDR3 is TGCGCCAGCAGCCTTCGAGCGGAAACCTACGAGCAGTACTTC.

The chain links TRBV28 to TRBJ1-5, with TRBD1 matching over 10 bases. The CDR3 is 15 amino acids. The germline V gene has CDR1 MDHEN and CDR2 SYDVKM. V shed 5 bases and J 4 bases; nucleotides not matched to a gene: 5. The CDR3, as DNA: TGTGCCAGCAGTAAGACAGGGGGCCTAAATCAGCCCCAGCATTTT. Translating it yields CASSKTGGLNQPQHF.

The chain combines TRBV19 with TRBJ2-7, with D possibly being TRBD2 (5 bases). Germline values: CDR1 LNHDA, CDR2 SQIVND (reference sequence). V shed 1 base and J shed 0 bases, with 10 bases lying between them. The CDR3 spans 15 residues. The CDR3 DNA reads as TGTGCCAGTAGTATAGTCCATGGGAGCTCCTACGAGCAGTACTTC. Translating gives CASSIVHGSSYEQYF.

The table lists this clone with a few counts. V gene TRBV18 combines with J gene TRBJ1-1; the match to TRBD1 covers 8 bases. The trim removed 3 bases at V and 5 bases at J, leaving 5 bases unmatched. The CDR3 is made up of 14 amino acids. CDR1 and CDR2 (germline): KGHSH, LQKENI. The CDR3 DNA follows: TGTGCCAGCTCACCCGGACAGGGCGGAACTGAAGCTTTCTTT. Encoded protein: CASSPGQGGTEAFF.

The chain joins TRBV7-8 to TRBJ2-1, with TRBD2 identical over 10 bases. In germline, CDR1 is SGHVS, CDR2 FQNEAQ. The CDR3 has 17 amino acids. J lost 3 bases, V lost 2 bases, and 7 bases had no gene match. This chain's CDR3 is CASSLLSGRGSYNEQFF. The CDR3 nucleotides are TGTGCCAGCAGCTTACTCAGCGGGAGGGGAAGCTACAATGAGCAGTTCTTC.

The chain has TRBV19 and TRBJ1-3; D is ambiguous. V was clipped by 8 bases and J by 1 base, with 12 bases between them. CDR1 is LNHDA, CDR2 SQIVND, per germline (reference sequence). The CDR3 is 14 amino acids. The DNA of the CDR3 is TGTGCCAGTTCGCTAGGTAGATCTGGAAACACCATATATTTT. As protein: CASSLGRSGNTIYF.

CDR3 in DNA: TGTGCCAGTAGTATCTCTGGACAGATCTACGAGCAGTACTTC. This codes for CASSISGQIYEQYF. The rearrangement links TRBV19 to TRBJ2-7; weak D call: TRBD1 (6 bases). With 3 bases removed from V and 3 bases from J, the gap between germline ends came to 12 bases. The CDR3 contains 14 residues. CDR1 LNHDA and CDR2 SQIVND come from the germline V gene (reference sequence).

The J gene is TRBJ2-7, the V gene TRBV30; possibly TRBD1 for D (6 bases). Germline-derived CDR1 and CDR2 are GTSNPN and SVGIG (reference sequence). The V and J ends lost 3 bases and 2 bases respectively, with 11 bases between them. The CDR3 contains 13 residues. DNA of the CDR3: TGTGCCTGGAGGGGGGACATTACCTACGAGCAGTACTTC. Amino acids: CAWRGDITYEQYF.

This sequence joins TRBV7-2 and TRBJ2-5; TRBD2 matches at 12 bases. The CDR3 runs 14 residues. Germline V CDR1 and CDR2: SGHTA, FQGNSA. J lost 4 bases, V lost 4 bases, and 1 base had no gene match. Here the CDR3 reads CASSSSGRGETQYF. The DNA of the CDR3 is TGTGCCAGCAGCTCTAGCGGGAGGGGAGAGACCCAGTACTTC.

This chain links TRBV29-1 with TRBJ2-7; TRBD1 might be the D (6 bases). Germline-derived CDR1 and CDR2 are SQVTM and ANQGSEA. Trimming removed 6 bases from V and 3 bases from J, with 15 bases in between. The CDR3 loop spans 13 amino acids. CDR3 amino acids: CSVEGVSDYEQYF. CDR3 bases: TGCAGCGTCGAGGGGGTATCGGACTACGAGCAGTACTTC.

CDR3 bases: TGTGCCAGCAGCCCTCGGTTGGAGGGGGCGGGGGGGGCCAACGTCCTGACTTTC. It yields the protein CASSPRLEGAGGANVLTF. The rearrangement joins TRBV11-2 to TRBJ2-6; D might be TRBD1 (7 bases). The CDR3 covers 18 residues. The germline V gene encodes CDR1 SGHAT and CDR2 FQNNGV. Between the trimmed V and J ends, which lost 5 bases and 4 bases, there was a span of 21 bases.

This rearrangement joins TRBV7-9 to TRBJ1-5, with a possible D match to TRBD1 (5 bases). The CDR3 length is 12 residues. Germline V gives CDR1 SEHNR, CDR2 FQNEAQ (reference sequence). V was trimmed by 8 bases and J by 6 bases, leaving 11 bases between them. The CDR3 DNA sequence: TGTGCCAGCGGCGACAGTGGTCAGCCCCAGCATTTT. Translation gives CASGDSGQPQHF.

The V gene is TRBV11-2, the J gene TRBJ2-3; 11 bases match TRBD2. The CDR3 contains 15 residues. The germline V gene encodes CDR1 SGHAT and CDR2 FQNNGV. V lost 5 bases and J lost 4; bases outside the gene matches: 5. The CDR3 loop reads CASSVIAGGPDTQYF. CDR3 DNA: TGTGCCAGCAGCGTGATAGCGGGAGGGCCAGATACGCAGTATTTT.

A few counts support this clone. The gene calls are TRBV29-1 and TRBJ1-1; D not resolved. Germline V gene lookup returns CDR1 SQVTM and CDR2 ANQGSEA. Trimming pared 7 bases from V and 3 bases from J, leaving 6 bases between. This CDR3 region has 10 residues. The CDR3 loop is CSDGHTEAFF. In DNA form, the CDR3 reads TGCAGCGACGGTCACACTGAAGCTTTCTTT.

The gene calls are TRBV5-1 and TRBJ2-7, with 10 positions matching TRBD2. This CDR3 spans 16 amino acids. The germline V gene encodes CDR1 SGHRS and CDR2 YFSETQ. V lost 4 bases, J lost 2 bases, and 9 bases stayed unmatched. This chain's CDR3 is CASSPWASGGAYEQYF. The CDR3 region has the DNA TGCGCCAGCAGCCCTTGGGCTAGCGGGGGAGCCTACGAGCAGTACTTC.

V and J are TRBV5-4 and TRBJ2-7, with TRBD2 identical over 7 bases. Trimming at V came to 2 bases and at J to 5 bases, leaving 19 bases not matched to a gene. This CDR3 comprises 18 residues. The germline CDR1 and CDR2 sequences are SGHNT and YYREEE (reference sequence). CDR3: CASSLPRGREVAGHEQYF. The CDR3 DNA follows: TGTGCCAGCAGCTTACCCCGTGGCAGGGAGGTAGCGGGTCACGAGCAGTACTTC.